What follows are 27 T cell receptor beta chains derived from one specimen sequenced in a study of early T cells in non-severe SARS-CoV-2 infection. One entry per CDR3 protein, called by TCRdb with MiXCR from the 5' RACE reads. The sample consists of tens of thousands of distinct CDR3 sequences, roughly 12% of them appearing once. The sequenced material came from whole blood. Every receptor here comes from an adult who was a healthcare worker with PCR-confirmed SARS-CoV-2 infection or an uninfected control (not recorded which).

The V call is TRBV7-2, the J call TRBJ2-7; D is ambiguous. The CDR3 extends over 12 amino acids. Looked up from germline, CDR1 is SGHTA and CDR2 is FQGNSA. Trimming cost V 3 bases and J 5 bases, with 8 bases left between them. In DNA form, the CDR3 reads TGTGCCAGCAGCTTTAATGGGGACGAGCAGTACTTC. Amino acids: CASSFNGDEQYF.

In its sample, this clonotype was seen many times. V gene TRBV7-3 combines with J gene TRBJ2-1; weak D call: TRBD2 (6 bases). The germline V gene has CDR1 SGHTA and CDR2 FQGTGA. Trimming cost V 3 bases and J 5 bases, with 14 bases left between them. The CDR3 spans 15 residues. This CDR3 reads CASSFGRTYNNEQFF. DNA of the CDR3: TGTGCCAGCAGCTTTGGGAGGACCTACAACAATGAGCAGTTCTTC.

Many counts were recorded for this clonotype. The chain has TRBV18 and TRBJ2-5; 8 nucleotides match TRBD2. Trimming took 5 bases from V and 4 from J; bases not matched to a gene: 9. CDR1 KGHSH and CDR2 LQKENI come from the germline V gene. The CDR3 runs 15 residues. Written as DNA, the CDR3 is TGTGCCAGCTCAGGAACTAGCGGCCTCGGAGAGACCCAGTACTTC. It specifies CASSGTSGLGETQYF. The complete variable domain, with remaining parts taken from reference TRBV18 and TRBJ2-5, reads NAGVMQNPRHLVRRRGQEARLRCSPMKGHSHVYWYRQLPEEGLKFMVYLQKENIIDESGMPKERFSAEFPKEGPSILRIQQVVRGDSAAYFCASSGTSGLGETQYFGPGTRLLVL.

This clonotype occurred a few times. The chain links TRBV30 to TRBJ2-3; D possibly corresponds to TRBD2 (6 bases). Germline V gene sequence: CDR1 GTSNPN, CDR2 SVGIG (reference sequence). CDR3 length: 13 residues. Trimming removed 1 base from V and 5 bases from J, with 10 bases in between. The CDR3 sequence is CAWSARREDTQYF. DNA of the CDR3: TGTGCCTGGAGTGCGAGGAGGGAAGATACGCAGTATTTT.

This clonotype was detected many times. The J gene is TRBJ1-6, the V gene TRBV20-1, with D uncertain. V was shortened by 3 bases and J by 7 bases, with 10 bases between the two germline ends. The V gene's germline CDR1 is DFQATT and CDR2 SNEGSKA (reference sequence). This CDR3 is built from 13 residues. The CDR3 spells CSASLGRNSPLHF. The CDR3 DNA sequence: TGCAGTGCTAGTTTGGGTCGGAATTCACCCCTCCACTTT.

The chain employs TRBV10-2 and TRBJ2-3; D is perhaps TRBD1 or TRBD2 (6 bases each). This CDR3 has 15 amino acids. Looked up from germline, CDR1 is WSHSY and CDR2 is SAAADI. V was clipped by 6 bases and J by 1 base, with 14 bases between them. CDR3 in amino acids: CASRFGGGGTDTQYF. DNA of the CDR3: TGCGCCAGCAGGTTCGGGGGCGGGGGCACAGATACGCAGTATTTT.

This clonotype was detected only a few times. The chain employs TRBV2 and TRBJ2-3; D unclear. This CDR3 region has 12 residues. Germline-derived CDR1 and CDR2 are SNHLY and FYNNEI. Deletions cut 4 bases from V and 8 bases from J, with 10 bases between. The CDR3 bases are TGTGCCAGCAGTGTTCAGGCAGCTACGCAGTATTTT. Its protein is CASSVQAATQYF.

V and J are TRBV18 and TRBJ2-1; D gene uncertain. V lost 0 bases and J lost 6, with 9 bases in between. This CDR3 has 14 amino acids. CDR1 KGHSH and CDR2 LQKENI come from the germline V gene. CDR3 loop: CASSPPLRGNEQFF. The CDR3 region has the DNA TGTGCCAGCTCACCACCTCTTCGTGGCAATGAGCAGTTCTTC.

This rearrangement joins TRBV6-5 to TRBJ1-6, with a tentative D call TRBD1 (5 bases). CDR1 and CDR2 (germline): MNHEY, SVGAGI. This CDR3 comprises 14 residues. V was clipped by 7 bases and J by 4 bases, with 11 bases between them. CDR3 DNA sequence: TGTGCCAGCACTGCAGGGCTATATAATTCACCCCTCCACTTT. Residues: CASTAGLYNSPLHF.

This clonotype appeared many times. The chain links TRBV7-9 to TRBJ2-2; unclear D gene. Germline V gives CDR1 SEHNR, CDR2 FQNEAQ (reference sequence). The V end was cut by 3 bases, the J end by 5 bases, with 1 base between. The CDR3 consists of 11 residues. CDR3 in DNA: TGTGCCAGCAGCTTGACCGGGGAGCTGTTTTTT. The encoded protein is CASSLTGELFF.

This clonotype qualifies as medium-sized. This chain uses TRBV28 with TRBJ2-7; D possibly uses TRBD1 or TRBD2 (5 bases each). The CDR3 is 13 amino acids. Germline values: CDR1 MDHEN, CDR2 SYDVKM. V gave up 7 bases and J gave up 2 bases, with 12 bases separating them. In nucleotides, the CDR3 is TGTGCCAGCAAAACCGGGACCACCTACGAGCAGTACTTC. Translating gives CASKTGTTYEQYF.

The gene calls are TRBV6-5 and TRBJ2-1; TRBD1 is a possible D gene (5 bases). V shed 6 bases and J shed 0 bases, with 18 bases lying between them. The germline CDR1 and CDR2 sequences are MNHEY and SVGAGI. The CDR3 runs to 17 residues. The CDR3 nucleotides are TGTGCCAGCAGGGACAAATACCTACAGATCTCCTACAATGAGCAGTTCTTC. Protein sequence: CASRDKYLQISYNEQFF.

This clonotype appeared a few times. The chain is built from TRBV12-3 or TRBV12-4 and TRBJ2-1; 7 bases are a match to TRBD1. V shed 6 bases and J 6 bases; nucleotides not matched to a gene: 8. The CDR3 has 14 residues. The CDR3 is CASSTNTGVNEQFF. DNA for the CDR3: TGTGCCAGCAGCACAAACACAGGGGTCAATGAGCAGTTCTTC.

The chain employs TRBV5-1 and TRBJ2-7, with D unclear. The germline gives CDR1 SGHRS, CDR2 YFSETQ. The CDR3 length is 14 residues. Trimming pared 2 bases from V and 2 bases from J, leaving 11 bases between. In DNA, the CDR3 is TGCGCCAGCAGCTTCGGCCAGCCCCCCTACGAGCAGTACTTC. This encodes CASSFGQPPYEQYF. Full variable domain (outside the CDR3, taken from reference TRBV5-1 and TRBJ2-7): KAGVTQTPRYLIKTRGQQVTLSCSPISGHRSVSWYQQTPGQGLQFLFEYFSETQRNKGNFPGRFSGRQFSNSRSEMNVSTLELGDSALYLCASSFGQPPYEQYFGPGTRLTVT.

This clonotype was found a few times. The chain joins TRBV20-1 to TRBJ1-1; D not certain. CDR3 length: 14 amino acids. Trimming removed 1 base from V and 1 base from J, with 10 bases in between. Germline V gene sequence: CDR1 DFQATT, CDR2 SNEGSKA (reference sequence). CDR3 in DNA: TGCAGTGCTAGAGGTGGCTTCCGGAACACTGAAGCTTTCTTT. This encodes CSARGGFRNTEAFF.

This clonotype was seen ten or more times. The chain combines TRBV20-1 with TRBJ1-3; no reliable D call. Germline-derived CDR1 and CDR2 are DFQATT and SNEGSKA (reference sequence). Trimming took off 5 bases at V and 0 bases at J, with 11 bases between the two ends. CDR3 length equals 14 residues. Here the CDR3 reads CSAVTLSSGNTIYF. The CDR3 bases are TGCAGTGCTGTTACACTGAGCTCTGGAAACACCATATATTTT.

In its sample, this clonotype was seen many times. The rearrangement uses TRBV29-1 and TRBJ2-3; D remains unclear. The CDR3 is 10 residues long. The V end lost 5 bases, the J end lost 6 bases, and 6 bases lay between the germline ends. Germline V gives CDR1 SQVTM, CDR2 ANQGSEA. The CDR3 DNA reads TGCAGCGTTTTGTCCGATACGCAGTATTTT. Translated, it gives CSVLSDTQYF.

This clonotype occurred many times. The rearrangement links TRBV2 to TRBJ2-3; D is possibly TRBD1 (5 bases). From germline, CDR1 is SNHLY and CDR2 FYNNEI. The length of the CDR3 is 14 residues. V lost 7 bases to trimming and J lost 4 bases, with 15 bases between them. The DNA of the CDR3 is TGTGCCAGCAAATCAGCGTCAGGGCCAGATACGCAGTATTTT. Protein sequence: CASKSASGPDTQYF.

This clonotype was detected a few times. The chain combines TRBV5-1 with TRBJ2-7; 10 nucleotides agree with TRBD1. V dropped 0 bases and J dropped 5; count of bases not matched to a gene: 11. There are 17 residues in the CDR3. Looked up from germline, CDR1 is SGHRS and CDR2 is YFSETQ. CDR3 bases: TGCGCCAGCAGCTTGGGGTCCTCCGGGACAGGGGTCCACGAGCAGTACTTC. The encoded protein is CASSLGSSGTGVHEQYF.

This clonotype appeared a few times. This chain joins TRBV29-1 and TRBJ1-2, with 8 nucleotides matching TRBD1. The CDR3 is 11 amino acids. Trimming cost V 4 bases and J 7 bases; bases outside gene matches: 2. The germline V gene has CDR1 SQVTM and CDR2 ANQGSEA. CDR3 protein: CSVAGGSGYTF. The CDR3 DNA reads as TGCAGCGTTGCAGGGGGCTCTGGCTACACCTTC.

Comments on this clonotype: A much bigger clone sits one base away, suggesting this may be a read error. The chain links TRBV7-2 to TRBJ1-2; D is unresolved. From germline, CDR1 is SGHTA and CDR2 FQGNSA. The CDR3 covers 11 residues. Between the trimmed V and J ends, which lost 6 bases and 0 bases, there was a span of 2 bases. The CDR3 sequence: CASRSNYGYTF. Written as DNA, the CDR3 is TGTGCCAGCAGATCTAACTATGGCTACACCTTC.

The chain uses TRBV6-1 and TRBJ1-4; unclear D gene. The germline V and J ends were trimmed by 4 bases and 7 bases, with 10 bases remaining between them. The germline CDR1 and CDR2 sequences are MNHNS and SASEGT. The CDR3 loop spans 13 amino acids. DNA of the CDR3: TGTGCCAGCAGTGTGAGGAGGAGTGAAAAACTGTTTTTT. Translation gives CASSVRRSEKLFF.

At least ten counts were recorded for this clonotype. This sequence joins TRBV10-3 and TRBJ1-4, with unresolved D. This CDR3 spans 15 amino acids. With 4 bases removed from V and 2 bases from J, the gap between germline ends came to 11 bases. Per germline, CDR1 ENHRY and CDR2 SYGVKD. CDR3 sequence (DNA): TGTGCCATCAGTGTACTATTTGGGACTAATGAAAAACTGTTTTTT. This gives the protein CAISVLFGTNEKLFF.

V is TRBV7-2 and J is TRBJ2-5; D ambiguous. V lost 3 bases to trimming and J lost 2 bases, with 7 bases between them. This CDR3 has 13 residues. Per the germline V gene, CDR1 is SGHTA and CDR2 is FQGNSA. In DNA, the CDR3 is TGTGCCAGCAGCTTTGCGAGTCAAGAGACCCAGTACTTC. It codes for CASSFASQETQYF.

V and J are TRBV20-1 and TRBJ1-6, with D possibly TRBD1 on 6 matching bases. The CDR3 runs 14 residues. Germline V gene data show CDR1 as DFQATT and CDR2 as SNEGSKA (reference sequence). Trimming stripped 2 bases from V and 10 bases from J, with 15 bases between. The CDR3 protein is CSARRTETDSPLHF. CDR3 in DNA: TGCAGTGCTAGAAGGACAGAGACGGACTCACCCCTCCACTTT.

The sample holds a few counts of this clonotype. V and J are TRBV11-2 and TRBJ2-7; 9 positions agree with TRBD1. CDR1 and CDR2 (germline): SGHAT, FQNNGV. V was pared by 5 bases and J by 6 bases, with 11 bases of the junction left unmatched. This CDR3 has 15 residues. The CDR3 DNA sequence: TGTGCCAGCAGCCAAAGTCGGGGACAGGGAACCGAGCAGTACTTC. This gives the protein CASSQSRGQGTEQYF.

J is TRBJ2-1 and V is TRBV7-6; D might be TRBD1 (5 bases). The germline V gene encodes CDR1 SGHVS and CDR2 FNYEAQ. Trimming stripped 5 bases from V and 0 bases from J, with 17 bases between. CDR3 size: 17 residues. CDR3 in amino acids: CASSPLGAAFSYNEQFF. The CDR3 DNA is TGTGCCAGCAGCCCACTTGGGGCTGCCTTCTCCTACAATGAGCAGTTCTTC.